This T cell receptor (beta chain) stems from a study of blood T cell repertoires in COVID-19 (dated by TCRdb to the early 2020s). For the wider study: Samples covering the acute and convalescent phases of COVID-19 were provided by collaborators in the United States, Italy and Spain. HLA class I and class II types, where available, came from metadata supplied by the sample provider rather than from assay-based typing. The dataset comprised deeply sampled blood TCRbeta repertoires from subjects exposed to, actively infected with, or recovered from COVID-19. The samples were drawn from the first 160 participants of the ongoing ImmuneRACE study and from 950 to 1,500 subjects provided by 6 global collaborators. The repertoires were released in a freely available public database intended as a resource for research on the immune response to SARS-CoV-2. The sample metadata nearly always contained a de-identified subject ID, COVID-19 status, age in years and sex. The material from the prospective study consisted of cDNA or gDNA derived from T cells, B-cell-depleted T cells, or PBMCs. The paper as a whole reports these results and caveats: The quantity of clinical and demographic metadata differed by source and by participant and was supplied without curation.

A second Seattle source provided samples from volunteer blood donors who had recovered from COVID-19. The collaborating institutions used their own protocols to collect whole blood in K2EDTA tubes. For TCRbeta analysis, collaborators shipped samples as frozen whole blood, isolated PBMCs, or DNA extracted from either of those sample types. About this clone itself: Its antigen has not been determined. No clone much larger than this one lies a single base away; base qualities are absent.

TCRbeta CDR3 regions were amplified from genomic DNA by means of the immunoSEQ Assay, a bias-controlled multiplex PCR. In the authors' own workflow: The number of nucleated cells in each sample was estimated from the amplification of reference gene primers within the assay. To quantify the absolute abundance of each unique TCRbeta CDR3 rearrangement, sequence reads were collapsed and filtered. For each sample, productive Simpson clonality was calculated as the square root of Simpson's diversity index over productive rearrangements. TCRdb carries this immuneACCESS record with in-frame sequences only. Its versions omit some clonotypes, under half of them owing to an unresolved V gene in the studies checked, with the rest unexplained. The V and J calls and clone size were taken over from that table, and D and trimming were inferred from the DNA. In this sample the table shows 200,000 to 250,000 clones, approximately 90% of which occur a single time. Of the sample, approximately 6.2% falls within the top ten clones.

The CDR1 and CDR2 encoded by the germline V gene (reference sequence) are MNHEY and SMNVEV. There are 15 amino acids in the CDR3, from cysteine to phenylalanine inclusive. The retained sequence is limited to the CDR3, 45 bases, with the frame set at the first base. Clipping removes 6 bases from V and 6 bases from J, with 13 as the unmatched junction base count. This clonotype was sampled from a man between 60 and 75 years old who had recovered from COVID-19. Sequenced material: peripheral blood. The sequence joins TRBV27 to TRBJ2-7; 8 bases in the middle match TRBD1. The CDR3 protein is CASRLLDRASGEQYF. The base sequence is TGTGCCAGCAGGCTTTTGGACAGGGCCTCCGGCGAGCAGTACTTC.